This T cell receptor beta chain was recovered during a study of technical replicates of blood from several donors (dated by TCRdb to 2016 to 2017). The trim is 7 bases for V and 1 base for J, with a gap of 7 bases between the germline ends. CDR1 MNHEY and CDR2 SMNVEV are derived from the germline V gene (reference sequence). The CDR3 measures 13 amino acids from cysteine to phenylalanine. Here the CDR3 DNA is all that survives: 39 bases in frame from base 1. Remarks on this clone: Its antigen remains unidentified. Nothing much larger sits one base from this clone, and base qualities are not available.

The library was prepared using the immunoSEQ multiplex PCR assay. TCRdb stores this immuneACCESS table with in-frame sequences only. Part of the clones is absent; in the studies checked, under half of the shortfall reflects unresolved V genes, and no reason is known for the rest. This sample gives over 70,000 clones in total; around 97% of them show up just once. The ten largest clones represent approximately 0.21% of the sample. Recombination linked TRBV27 to TRBJ2-2, with the D gene not confidently named. Sequencing was carried out using T cells isolated from PBMCs. The TCR comes from a human donor in good health. The CDR3 region: CASKQENTGELFF. The DNA sequence is as follows: TGTGCCAGCAAGCAGGAGAACACCGGGGAGCTGTTTTTT.